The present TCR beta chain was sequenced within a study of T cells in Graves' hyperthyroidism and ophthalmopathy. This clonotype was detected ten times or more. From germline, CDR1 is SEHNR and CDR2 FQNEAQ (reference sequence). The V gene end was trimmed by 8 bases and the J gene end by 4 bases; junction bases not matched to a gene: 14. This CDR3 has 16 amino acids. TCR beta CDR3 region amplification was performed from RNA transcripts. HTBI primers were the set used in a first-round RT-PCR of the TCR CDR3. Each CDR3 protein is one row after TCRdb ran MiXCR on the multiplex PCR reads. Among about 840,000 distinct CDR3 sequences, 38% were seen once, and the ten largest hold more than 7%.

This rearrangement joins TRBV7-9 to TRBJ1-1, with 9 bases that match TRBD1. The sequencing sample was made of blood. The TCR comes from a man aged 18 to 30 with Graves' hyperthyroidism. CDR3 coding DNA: TGTGCCAGCGAAACAGGGACAGGGAAGGTGAGCACTGAAGCTTTCTTT. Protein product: CASETGTGKVSTEAFF.